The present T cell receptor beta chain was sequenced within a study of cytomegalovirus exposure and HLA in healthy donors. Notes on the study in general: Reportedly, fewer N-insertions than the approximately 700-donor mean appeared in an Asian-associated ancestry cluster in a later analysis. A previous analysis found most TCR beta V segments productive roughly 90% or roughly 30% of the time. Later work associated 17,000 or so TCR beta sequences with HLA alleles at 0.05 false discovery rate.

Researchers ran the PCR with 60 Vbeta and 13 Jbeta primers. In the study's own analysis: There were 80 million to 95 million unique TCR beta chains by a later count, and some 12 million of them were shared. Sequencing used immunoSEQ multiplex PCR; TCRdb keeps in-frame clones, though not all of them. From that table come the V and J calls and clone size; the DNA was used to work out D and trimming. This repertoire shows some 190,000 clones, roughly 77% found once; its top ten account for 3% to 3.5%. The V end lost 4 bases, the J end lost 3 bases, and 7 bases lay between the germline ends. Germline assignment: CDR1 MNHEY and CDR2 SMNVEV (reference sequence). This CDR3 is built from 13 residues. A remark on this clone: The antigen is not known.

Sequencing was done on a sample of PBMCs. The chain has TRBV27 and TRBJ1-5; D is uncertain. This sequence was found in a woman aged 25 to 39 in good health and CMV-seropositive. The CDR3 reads CASSSGNNQPQHF. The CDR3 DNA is TGTGCCAGCAGTTCGGGTAACAATCAGCCCCAGCATTTT.